A selection of T cell receptor beta chains follows, all from one sample in a study of technical replicates of blood from a handful of donors. Data came from immunoSEQ multiplex PCR; TCRdb stores just in-frame clones and leaves some out. This table holds approximately 59,000 clones, more than 75% found once. The sample taken for sequencing was PBMCs. These receptor sequences come from a human donor in good health. Some clones in this sample may be carry-over from other donors' samples. Each CDR3 is given with its conserved first and last residue. D genes are given only for firm matches. Clone size appears in some rows only: once, few, many, or a class for an expanded clone.

length	V	J	D	size	CDR3	DNA
15	TRBV4-2	TRBJ1-2	NA	NA	CASSQEQGANYGYTF	TGTGCCAGCAGCCAAGAACAGGGAGCTAACTATGGCTACACCTTC
15	TRBV10-3	TRBJ2-1	TRBD2	NA	CASSPTGTSRNEQFF	TGTGCCAGCAGCCCGACCGGGACTAGCCGCAATGAGCAGTTCTTC
14	TRBV5-6	TRBJ2-3	NA	NA	CASSLQGITDTQYF	TGTGCCAGCAGCTTACAGGGAATTACAGATACGCAGTATTTT
18	TRBV4-2	TRBJ2-5	TRBD2	NA	CASSQGPGLAGAQETQYF	TGTGCCAGCAGCCAAGGGCCCGGACTAGCGGGCGCCCAAGAGACCCAGTACTTC
12	TRBV6-1	TRBJ2-7	NA	NA	CASSETFQEQYF	TGTGCCAGCAGTGAAACATTTCAGGAGCAGTACTTC
17	TRBV16	TRBJ1-1	NA	NA	CASSPPGRPPGSTEAFF	TGTGCCAGCAGCCCACCGGGGAGGCCTCCTGGTAGCACTGAAGCTTTCTTT
14	TRBV4-2	TRBJ2-5	NA	NA	CASSQSPSAETQYF	TGTGCCAGCAGCCAATCACCGTCTGCGGAGACCCAGTACTTC
13	TRBV2	TRBJ1-4	NA	NA	CASRVRTNEKLFF	TGTGCCAGCAGGGTTAGAACTAATGAAAAACTGTTTTTT
14	TRBV5-1	TRBJ2-5	NA	NA	CASSWSRAGETQYF	TGCGCCAGCAGCTGGTCTCGAGCCGGGGAGACCCAGTACTTC
14	TRBV6-6	TRBJ1-6	TRBD1	NA	CASSSRQGNSPLHF	TGTGCCAGCAGTTCTCGACAGGGGAACTCACCCCTCCACTTT
14	TRBV5-4	TRBJ2-6	NA	NA	CAGLAGPGANVLTF	TGTGCCGGACTGGCGGGGCCTGGGGCCAACGTCCTGACTTTC
15	TRBV7-2	TRBJ2-1	NA	NA	CASSLAGGGGDEQFF	TGTGCCAGCAGCTTAGCCGGAGGGGGGGGTGATGAGCAGTTCTTC
18	TRBV11-2	TRBJ2-3	TRBD2	NA	CASSLGRGRGFSTDTQYF	TGTGCCAGCAGCTTAGGTAGAGGGAGGGGCTTTAGCACAGATACGCAGTATTTT
14	TRBV4-2	TRBJ2-7	TRBD1	NA	CASSQERQGAEQYF	TGTGCCAGCAGCCAAGAGAGACAGGGGGCCGAGCAGTACTTC
15	TRBV5-1	TRBJ2-7	TRBD2	NA	CASSLGTSGSYEQYF	TGCGCCAGCAGCTTGGGGACTAGCGGATCCTACGAGCAGTACTTC
15	TRBV6-1	TRBJ1-2	NA	once	CASGKASAGAYGYTF	TGTGCCAGCGGGAAAGCCTCGGCAGGGGCCTATGGCTACACCTTC
15	TRBV18	TRBJ1-2	TRBD1	once	CASSPRDRQNYGYTF	TGTGCCAGCTCACCCAGGGACAGGCAAAACTATGGCTACACCTTC
17	TRBV7-9	TRBJ2-1	TRBD2	NA	CASSLFTGTSGYNEQFF	TGTGCCAGCAGCTTATTCACCGGGACTAGCGGATACAATGAGCAGTTCTTC
20	TRBV5-4	TRBJ2-2	TRBD2	NA	CASSLLILAGGFANTGELFF	TGTGCCAGCAGCCTCCTTATATTAGCGGGGGGCTTCGCGAACACCGGGGAGCTGTTTTTT
15	TRBV19	TRBJ2-1	TRBD1	NA	CASSIQGAPPLEQFF	TGTGCCAGTAGTATACAGGGGGCCCCTCCGTTGGAGCAGTTCTTC
13	TRBV6-5	TRBJ1-3	NA	NA	CASSYRGGNTIYF	TGTGCCAGCAGTTACAGGGGAGGAAACACCATATATTTT
15	TRBV6-4	TRBJ2-5	TRBD2	NA	CASRITGTSGGTVDF	TGTGCCAGCAGGATTACCGGGACTAGCGGGGGGACGGTGGACTTC
17	TRBV15	TRBJ2-1	NA	NA	CATSEKRAEPTYNEQFF	TGTGCCACCAGCGAAAAAAGAGCGGAACCTACCTACAATGAGCAGTTCTTC
15	TRBV6-1	TRBJ2-7	TRBD1	NA	CASSEGQGVTYEQYF	TGTGCCAGCAGTGAGGGACAGGGTGTCACCTACGAGCAGTACTTC
15	TRBV2	TRBJ2-5	TRBD2	once	CASMKAGVRQETQYF	TGTGCCAGCATGAAAGCGGGGGTACGCCAAGAGACCCAGTACTTC
15	TRBV27	TRBJ2-7	TRBD1	NA	CATTRDRGRRNEQYF	TGTGCCACCACAAGGGACAGGGGTCGTCGGAACGAGCAGTACTTC
16	TRBV7-9	TRBJ2-2	TRBD1	NA	CASSKDRGINTGELFF	TGTGCCAGCAGCAAGGACAGGGGGATAAACACCGGGGAGCTGTTTTTT
14	TRBV5-1	TRBJ2-5	TRBD2	once	CASNIGGGQETQYF	TGCGCCAGCAACATTGGGGGGGGCCAAGAGACCCAGTACTTC
12	TRBV7-3	TRBJ1-1	NA	NA	CASSSNRVGAFF	TGTGCCAGCAGCTCTAACAGGGTAGGGGCTTTCTTT
14	TRBV9	TRBJ2-3	NA	NA	CASSVEQGTDTQYF	TGTGCCAGCAGCGTAGAGCAGGGCACAGATACGCAGTATTTT
14	TRBV9	TRBJ2-3	NA	NA	CASSVAPSTDTQYF	TGTGCCAGCAGCGTAGCTCCCAGCACAGATACGCAGTATTTT
15	TRBV27	TRBJ2-7	TRBD1	NA	CASSLRGLGGYEQYF	TGTGCCAGCAGCCTAAGGGGGCTTGGGGGATACGAGCAGTACTTC
15	TRBV14	TRBJ1-5	NA	NA	CASSQREGRVQPQHF	TGTGCCAGCAGCCAACGCGAGGGGAGGGTTCAGCCCCAGCATTTT
16	TRBV9	TRBJ2-7	TRBD2	NA	CASSVEAGGRRYEQYF	TGTGCCAGCAGCGTAGAGGCGGGGGGACGTCGCTACGAGCAGTACTTC
12	TRBV9	TRBJ2-3	NA	NA	CASSRSPDTQYF	TGTGCCAGCAGCCGTAGTCCAGATACGCAGTATTTT
16	TRBV7-3	TRBJ2-6	TRBD2	NA	CASSLRGGSGANVLTF	TGTGCCAGCAGCTTACGGGGGGGCTCTGGGGCCAACGTCCTGACTTTC
13	TRBV19	TRBJ2-1	NA	NA	CASSITPYNEQFF	TGTGCCAGTAGTATAACTCCTTACAATGAGCAGTTCTTC
21	TRBV4-3	TRBJ2-2	TRBD2	NA	CASSQDRGGSKREVYTGELFF	TGCGCCAGCAGCCAGGACCGCGGGGGCTCCAAGCGGGAGGTTTACACCGGGGAGCTGTTTTTT
13	TRBV19	TRBJ2-3	TRBD2	NA	CASRLAGTDTQYF	TGTGCCAGCAGGCTAGCGGGTACAGATACGCAGTATTTT
15	TRBV7-2	TRBJ2-2	NA	NA	CASTQNALGVGELFF	TGTGCCAGCACTCAAAACGCCCTTGGAGTCGGGGAGCTGTTTTTT
14	TRBV9	TRBJ2-5	NA	NA	CASSVGPGGETQYF	TGTGCCAGCAGCGTAGGGCCTGGGGGGGAGACCCAGTACTTC